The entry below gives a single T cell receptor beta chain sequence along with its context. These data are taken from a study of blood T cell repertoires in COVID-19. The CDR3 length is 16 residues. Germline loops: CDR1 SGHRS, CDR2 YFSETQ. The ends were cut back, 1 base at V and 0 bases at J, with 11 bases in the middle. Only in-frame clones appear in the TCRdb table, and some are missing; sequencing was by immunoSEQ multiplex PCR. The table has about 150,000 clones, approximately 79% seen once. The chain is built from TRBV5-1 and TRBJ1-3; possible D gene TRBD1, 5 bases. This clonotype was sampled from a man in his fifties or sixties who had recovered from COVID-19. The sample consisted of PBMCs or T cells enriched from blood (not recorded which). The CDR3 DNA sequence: TGCGCCAGCAGCTTGATGGGGCTAAGCTCTGGAAACACCATATATTTT. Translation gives CASSLMGLSSGNTIYF.